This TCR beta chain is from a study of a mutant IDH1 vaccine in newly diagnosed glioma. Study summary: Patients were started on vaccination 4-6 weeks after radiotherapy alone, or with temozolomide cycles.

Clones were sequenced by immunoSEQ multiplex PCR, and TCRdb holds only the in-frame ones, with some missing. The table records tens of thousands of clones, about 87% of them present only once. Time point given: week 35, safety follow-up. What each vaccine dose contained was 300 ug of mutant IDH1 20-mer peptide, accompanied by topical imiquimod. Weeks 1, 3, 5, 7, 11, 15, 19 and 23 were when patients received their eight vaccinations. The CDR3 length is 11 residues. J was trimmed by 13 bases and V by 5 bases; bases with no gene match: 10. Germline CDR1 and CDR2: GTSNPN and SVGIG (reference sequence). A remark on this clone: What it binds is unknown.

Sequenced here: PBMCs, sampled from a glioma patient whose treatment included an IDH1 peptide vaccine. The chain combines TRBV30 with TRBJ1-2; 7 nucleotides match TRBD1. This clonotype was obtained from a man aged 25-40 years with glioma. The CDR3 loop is CAWGQTGVSTF. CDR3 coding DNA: TGTGCCTGGGGTCAAACAGGGGTGAGCACCTTC.